This entry concerns a single T cell receptor (beta chain). Per germline, CDR1 SGHAT and CDR2 FQNNGV. This CDR3 spans 15 amino acids. The V segment lost 5 bases and the J segment 4 bases; nucleotides outside the gene matches: 7. The sample is drawn from a study of blood T cell repertoires in COVID-19. Study-wide background: The origin of the acute and convalescent COVID-19 samples was the United States, Italy and Spain. PBMCs, B-cell-depleted T cells, or T cells were the source of the cDNA or gDNA that made up the material.

Original processing methods: Nucleated cell number was recorded as an estimate derived from reference gene primer amplification. The data were produced by immunoSEQ multiplex PCR, yet TCRdb's version contains in-frame clones alone and is incomplete. D and trimming come from the DNA, and the V and J calls and clone size come from that table. Of some 96,000 clones detected, around nine tenths appear once; the ten largest clones hold about a tenth. This sequence originates from a man between 50 and 59 years old with acute or convalescent COVID-19. The source material was peripheral blood. The V gene is TRBV11-2, the J gene TRBJ2-1, with 8 bases lining up with TRBD2. CDR3 residues: CASSRGAGGYNEQFF. The CDR3 bases are TGTGCCAGCAGCCGTGGGGCGGGAGGTTACAATGAGCAGTTCTTC.